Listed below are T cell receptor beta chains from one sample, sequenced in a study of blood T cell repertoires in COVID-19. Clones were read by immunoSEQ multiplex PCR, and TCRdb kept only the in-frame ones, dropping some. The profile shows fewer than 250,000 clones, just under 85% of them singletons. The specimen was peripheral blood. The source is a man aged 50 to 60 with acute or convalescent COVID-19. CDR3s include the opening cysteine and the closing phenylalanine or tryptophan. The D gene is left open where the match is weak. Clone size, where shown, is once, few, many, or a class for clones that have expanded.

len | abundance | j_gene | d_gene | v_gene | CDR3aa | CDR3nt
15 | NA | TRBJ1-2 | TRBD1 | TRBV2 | CASSEAGTANYGYTF | TGTGCCAGCAGTGAAGCCGGGACAGCTAACTATGGCTACACCTTC
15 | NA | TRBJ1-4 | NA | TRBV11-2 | CASSSGRGSNEKLFF | TGTGCCAGCAGCTCAGGGCGGGGGTCTAATGAAAAACTGTTTTTT
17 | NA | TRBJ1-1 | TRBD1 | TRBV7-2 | CASSLIRTGGGNTEAFF | TGTGCCAGCAGCTTAATTCGAACAGGGGGGGGGAACACTGAAGCTTTCTTT
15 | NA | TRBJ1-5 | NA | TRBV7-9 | CASSLGVDRTQPQHF | TGTGCCAGCAGCTTAGGGGTGGACAGAACTCAGCCCCAGCATTTT
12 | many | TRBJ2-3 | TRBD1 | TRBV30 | CAWTDRADTQYF | TGTGCCTGGACCGACAGGGCCGATACGCAGTATTTT
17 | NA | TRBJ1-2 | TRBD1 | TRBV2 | CASSHGLRGGRDYGYTF | TGTGCCAGCAGCCACGGCTTAAGAGGGGGCCGGGACTATGGCTACACCTTC
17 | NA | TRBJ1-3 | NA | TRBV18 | CASSPPQTGPSGNTIYF | TGTGCCAGCTCACCACCCCAGACAGGACCCTCTGGAAACACCATATATTTT
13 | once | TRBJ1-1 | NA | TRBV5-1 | CASSSGSSTEAFF | TGCGCCAGCAGCTCAGGGTCCAGCACTGAAGCTTTCTTT
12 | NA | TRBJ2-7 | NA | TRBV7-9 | CASSLGSGEQYF | TGTGCCAGCAGCTTAGGGTCGGGCGAGCAGTACTTC
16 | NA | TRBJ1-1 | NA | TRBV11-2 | CASSLGLTGSGTEAFF | TGTGCCAGCAGCTTAGGGCTGACAGGCAGTGGCACTGAAGCTTTCTTT
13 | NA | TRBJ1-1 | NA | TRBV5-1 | CASRHTGPTEAFF | TGCGCCAGCAGGCACACAGGGCCCACTGAAGCTTTCTTT
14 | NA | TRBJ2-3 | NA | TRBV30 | CAWIYSRGTDTQYF | TGTGCCTGGATTTACAGTCGTGGCACAGATACGCAGTATTTT
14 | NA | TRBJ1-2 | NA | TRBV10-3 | CATPSGAPNYGYTF | TGTGCCACCCCCAGCGGGGCTCCTAACTATGGCTACACCTTC
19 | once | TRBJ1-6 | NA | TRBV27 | CASSPNTYRESSYNSPLHF | TGTGCCAGCAGTCCCAATACCTACAGGGAAAGCTCCTATAATTCACCCCTCCACTTT
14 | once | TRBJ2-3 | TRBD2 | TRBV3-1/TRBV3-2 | CASSQGAGGLAQYF | TGTGCCAGCAGCCAAGGGGCGGGGGGTCTGGCGCAGTATTTT
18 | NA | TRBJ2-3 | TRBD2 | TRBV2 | CASSEDPPLAGPTDTQYF | TGTGCCAGCAGTGAAGATCCCCCCCTAGCGGGGCCCACAGATACGCAGTATTTT
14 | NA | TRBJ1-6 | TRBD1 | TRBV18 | CASSRDREDSPLHF | TGTGCCAGCTCACGAGACAGGGAGGATTCACCCCTCCACTTT
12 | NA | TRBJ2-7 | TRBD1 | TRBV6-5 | CASKYDRDEQYF | TGTGCCAGCAAATATGACAGGGACGAACAGTACTTC
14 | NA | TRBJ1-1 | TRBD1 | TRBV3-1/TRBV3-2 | CASSPRQGITEAFF | TGTGCCAGCAGCCCGAGACAGGGGATAACTGAAGCTTTCTTT
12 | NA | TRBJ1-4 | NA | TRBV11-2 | CASSPPGLGLFF | TGTGCCAGCAGCCCCCCAGGGCTAGGACTGTTTTTT
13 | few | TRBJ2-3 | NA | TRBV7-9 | CASSAGSTDTQYF | TGTGCCAGCAGCGCAGGTAGCACAGATACGCAGTATTTT
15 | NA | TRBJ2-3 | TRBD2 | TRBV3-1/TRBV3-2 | CASSQGLAGADTQYF | TGTGCCAGCAGCCAAGGACTAGCGGGAGCAGATACGCAGTATTTT
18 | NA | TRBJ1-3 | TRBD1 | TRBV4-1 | CASSQGGGEGYSGNTIYF | TGCGCCAGCAGCCAAGGAGGGGGCGAGGGCTACTCTGGAAACACCATATATTTT
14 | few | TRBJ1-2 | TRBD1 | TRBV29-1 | CSVEGQGAGYGYTF | TGCAGCGTTGAAGGACAGGGGGCTGGGTATGGCTACACCTTC
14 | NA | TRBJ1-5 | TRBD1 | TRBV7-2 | CASSGTGDPMARHF | TGTGCCAGCAGCGGGACAGGGGATCCGATGGCCCGCCATTTT
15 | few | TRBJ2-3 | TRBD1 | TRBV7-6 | CASSRGTGGPDTQYF | TGTGCCAGCAGCCGAGGGACAGGGGGACCAGATACGCAGTATTTT
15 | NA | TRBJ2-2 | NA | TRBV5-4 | CASSPDRTNTGELFF | TGTGCCAGCAGCCCCGACAGAACGAACACCGGGGAGCTGTTTTTT
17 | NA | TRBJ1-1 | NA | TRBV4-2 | CASSQDSIQALNTEAFF | TGTGCCAGCAGCCAAGATAGTATACAGGCGCTGAACACTGAAGCTTTCTTT
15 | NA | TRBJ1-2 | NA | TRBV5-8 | CASRRQAVVIYGYTF | TGTGCCAGCAGACGACAGGCGGTAGTAATCTATGGCTACACCTTC
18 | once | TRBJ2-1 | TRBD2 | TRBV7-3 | CASSTRGAGGSSYNEQFF | TGTGCCAGCAGCACCCGTGGAGCGGGAGGGAGCTCCTACAATGAGCAGTTCTTC
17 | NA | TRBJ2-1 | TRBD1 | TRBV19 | CASSIFLSGTGGWEQFF | TGTGCCAGTAGTATCTTTTTATCTGGGACAGGGGGCTGGGAGCAGTTCTTC
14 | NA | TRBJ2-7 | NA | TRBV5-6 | CASSTRTENYEQYF | TGTGCCAGCAGCACCCGGACAGAGAACTACGAGCAGTACTTC
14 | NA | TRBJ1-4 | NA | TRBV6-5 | CASSARGSNEKLFF | TGTGCCAGCAGCGCAAGGGGGAGCAATGAAAAACTGTTTTTT
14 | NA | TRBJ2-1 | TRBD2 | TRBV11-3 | CATSTGLALNEQFF | TGTGCCACCTCTACGGGACTAGCGTTGAATGAGCAGTTCTTC
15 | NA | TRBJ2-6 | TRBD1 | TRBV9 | CASATGGAGANVLTF | TGTGCCAGCGCCACAGGGGGCGCTGGGGCCAACGTCCTGACTTTC
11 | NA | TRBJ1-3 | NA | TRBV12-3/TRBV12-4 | CASSFINTIYF | TGTGCCAGCAGTTTTATAAACACCATATATTTT
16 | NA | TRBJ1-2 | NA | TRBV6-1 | CASSALGQGEFYGYTF | TGTGCCAGCAGTGCACTCGGGCAGGGCGAGTTCTATGGCTACACCTTC